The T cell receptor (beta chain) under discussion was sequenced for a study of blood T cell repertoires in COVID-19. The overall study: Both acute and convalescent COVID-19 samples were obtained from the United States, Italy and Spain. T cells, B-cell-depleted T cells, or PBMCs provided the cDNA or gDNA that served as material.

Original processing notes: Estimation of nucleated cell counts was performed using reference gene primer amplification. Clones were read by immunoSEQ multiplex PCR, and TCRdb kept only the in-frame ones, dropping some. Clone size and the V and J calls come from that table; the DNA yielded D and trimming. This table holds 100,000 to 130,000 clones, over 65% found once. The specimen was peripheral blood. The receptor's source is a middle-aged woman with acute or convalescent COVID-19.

The CDR3 region is CASSDWLSGGLLGNEQFF. The CDR3 nucleotides read TGTGCCAGCAGTGATTGGCTTAGCGGGGGGCTTCTAGGCAATGAGCAGTTCTTC. The chain carries TRBV28 and TRBJ2-1; TRBD2 aligns across 10 bases. After removal of 5 bases from V and 6 bases from J, the junction contained 16 bases not matched to a gene. The germline V gene encodes CDR1 MDHEN and CDR2 SYDVKM. The CDR3 contains 18 residues.